This is a list of T cell receptor beta chains from one sample in a study of shared clonotypes between healthy human individuals. Measured with immunoSEQ multiplex PCR; TCRdb has only the in-frame clones, and not every one. The sample shows 2 million to 2.5 million clones, approximately 96% of them seen only once. The sequenced material came from naive CD4+ T cells sorted from blood. The source of these receptors is a man aged 18 to 29 in good health. The CDR3 runs from the conserved cysteine through the conserved F or W. D genes are given only for firm matches. The size field is filled for only some rows; it gives once, few, many or a size class.

v_call	j_call	d_call	clone_size	cdr3_aa	cdr3_nt
TRBV29-1	TRBJ1-2	NA	NA	CSVEVGFYGYTF	TGCAGCGTTGAGGTCGGCTTTTATGGCTACACCTTC
TRBV5-1	TRBJ1-1	TRBD1	NA	CASSLGQGVGAFF	TGCGCCAGCAGCTTGGGACAGGGGGTCGGAGCTTTCTTT
TRBV5-1	TRBJ2-2	TRBD1	NA	CASSLWTGRNGELFF	TGCGCCAGCAGTCTATGGACAGGGCGTAACGGGGAGCTGTTTTTT
TRBV30	TRBJ2-1	NA	once	CACMTASSYNEQFF	TGTGCCTGCATGACGGCGAGCTCCTACAATGAGCAGTTCTTC
TRBV5-1	TRBJ2-2	NA	NA	CASSLWRENGELFF	TGCGCCAGCAGCCTATGGCGGGAAAACGGGGAGCTGTTTTTT
TRBV6-5	TRBJ2-5	TRBD2	NA	CASSYGVAGVQETQYF	TGTGCCAGCAGTTACGGGGTAGCGGGAGTACAAGAGACCCAGTACTTC
TRBV28	TRBJ2-7	NA	NA	CASSQPGLDYEQYF	TGTGCCAGCAGTCAGCCGGGACTTGACTACGAGCAGTACTTC
TRBV6-5	TRBJ1-2	TRBD1	NA	CASSAWTGGYYGYTF	TGTGCCAGCAGTGCCTGGACAGGGGGCTACTATGGCTACACCTTC
TRBV30	TRBJ2-1	NA	NA	CAWSVVGEQFF	TGTGCCTGGAGTGTAGTTGGTGAGCAGTTCTTC
TRBV7-7	TRBJ2-5	NA	NA	CASSSGAVQETQYF	TGTGCTAGCAGTTCCGGGGCGGTACAAGAGACCCAGTACTTC
TRBV2	TRBJ1-5	NA	NA	CASSISGGNQPQHF	TGTGCCAGCAGCATCTCGGGGGGCAATCAGCCCCAGCATTTT
TRBV6-5	TRBJ1-2	NA	NA	CATLEGARGYTF	TGTGCCACCCTGGAAGGGGCTCGGGGCTACACCTTC
TRBV29-1	TRBJ2-2	TRBD1	NA	CSSTGGIPGELFF	TGCAGCTCGACAGGGGGGATTCCCGGGGAGCTGTTTTTT
TRBV5-1	TRBJ2-1	NA	NA	CASSLQGQNEQFF	TGCGCCAGCAGCTTACAGGGACAAAATGAGCAGTTCTTC
TRBV6-5	TRBJ2-3	NA	NA	CASSTKGGFADTQYF	TGTGCCAGCAGTACCAAGGGGGGTTTCGCAGATACGCAGTATTTT
TRBV10-3	TRBJ1-2	NA	NA	CAISETETLGYTF	TGTGCCATCAGTGAGACCGAGACACTTGGCTACACCTTC
TRBV27	TRBJ2-5	NA	NA	CASSRWYQETQYF	TGTGCCAGCAGTAGATGGTACCAAGAGACCCAGTACTTC
TRBV6-6	TRBJ2-1	TRBD2	once	CASGGLANNEQFF	TGTGCCAGCGGGGGACTAGCTAACAATGAGCAGTTCTTC
TRBV2	TRBJ1-1	NA	NA	CASSGAGTEAFF	TGTGCCAGCAGTGGGGCCGGGACTGAAGCTTTCTTT
TRBV4-1	TRBJ1-4	NA	NA	CASSQDRGVRATNEKLFF	TGCGCCAGCAGCCAAGATCGAGGGGTCAGAGCAACTAATGAAAAACTGTTTTTT
TRBV28	TRBJ1-5	NA	NA	CASKGVARFNQPQHF	TGTGCCAGCAAGGGGGTCGCGAGGTTCAATCAGCCCCAGCATTTT
TRBV7-2	TRBJ1-1	TRBD1	NA	CASSFRQGGTEAFF	TGTGCCAGCAGCTTTAGACAGGGTGGCACTGAAGCTTTCTTT
TRBV4-3	TRBJ2-2	NA	NA	CASSQSPGLDGELFF	TGCGCCAGCAGCCAGAGCCCCGGATTGGACGGGGAGCTGTTTTTT
TRBV5-1	TRBJ2-5	TRBD2	NA	CASSLKLAGQETQYF	TGCGCCAGCAGCCTGAAACTAGCGGGACAAGAGACCCAGTACTTC
TRBV10-3	TRBJ1-6	NA	NA	CAISDYGLKLGAPLHF	TGTGCCATCAGTGATTATGGACTCAAACTCGGGGCACCCCTCCACTTT